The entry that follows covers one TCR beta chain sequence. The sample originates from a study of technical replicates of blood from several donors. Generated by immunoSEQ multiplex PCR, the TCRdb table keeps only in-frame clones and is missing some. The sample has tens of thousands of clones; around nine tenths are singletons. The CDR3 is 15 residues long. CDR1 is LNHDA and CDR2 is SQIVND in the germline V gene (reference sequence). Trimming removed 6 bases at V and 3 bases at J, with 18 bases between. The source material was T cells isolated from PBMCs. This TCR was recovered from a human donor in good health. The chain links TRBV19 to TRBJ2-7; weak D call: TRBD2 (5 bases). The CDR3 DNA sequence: TGTGCCAGTAGCCCTACTGAACTAGGAGTCTACGAGCAGTACTTC. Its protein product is CASSPTELGVYEQYF.